This T cell receptor beta chain derives from a study of cytomegalovirus exposure and HLA in healthy donors. The PCR made use of 60 Vbeta and 13 Jbeta primers. Produced via immunoSEQ multiplex PCR; TCRdb's table is partial and in-frame only. Among over 110,000 clones, roughly 77% were seen once, and the ten largest hold about 3.4%. This receptor was taken from a female donor in good health and CMV-seronegative. Sequenced sample: PBMCs.

DNA for the CDR3: TGTGCCATCAAGGAGGGGGCAGGTGGAAACACCATATATTTT. This encodes CAIKEGAGGNTIYF. The chain is built from TRBV10-3 and TRBJ1-3; 7 bases fit TRBD1. The CDR3 is made up of 14 amino acids. Trimming cost V 7 bases and J 3 bases; bases outside gene matches: 6. Germline V CDR1 and CDR2: ENHRY, SYGVKD.